The present T cell receptor beta chain was sequenced within a study of vaccination effects on CD4 cells after COVID-19. Study-wide points: There was marked clonal contraction among infection- and vaccine-induced clones late after vaccination. Of the vaccine-induced clones from healthy vaccinees, merely 1 of 255 recognized common cold coronaviruses as well.

Germline V gene lookup returns CDR1 SGHVS and CDR2 FQNEAQ. V was clipped by 8 bases and J by 3 bases; unmatched bases: 4. The CDR3 is made up of 12 amino acids. Antigen-specific CD4+ T cells were expanded (with viral peptide pools) by the ViraFEST assay ahead of sequencing. Cultured cells yielded isolated CD4+ T cells after less than 11 days. Nucleocapsid antibodies were negative in the vaccine recipients, who had never had SARS-CoV-2 infection. A half-volume exchange with IL-2 medium occurred on days 3 and 7. Assay: immunoSEQ multiplex PCR; the TCRdb copy retains only in-frame clones and omits some. Of tens of thousands of clones listed, approximately 75% were seen once; the top ten hold 6%. Notes on this clone: Its specificity is not known.

The source material was CD4+ T cells from PBMCs cultured with HCoV-OC43 spike peptides, sampled before COVID-19 vaccination. The subset was: HCoV-OC43 spike overlapping peptide pool stimulation. The J gene is TRBJ2-7, the V gene TRBV7-8; 7 bases match TRBD2. This clonotype originated in a human donor who received a COVID-19 vaccine. The CDR3, as DNA: TGTGCCAGCGGCCGGGGGGTCTACGAGCAGTACGTC. Its translation is CASGRGVYEQYV.